A single sample is the source of the 7 T cell receptor beta chains below, sequenced in a study of OX40 agonist ivuxolimab in advanced cancers. Assay: immunoSEQ multiplex PCR; the TCRdb copy retains only in-frame clones and omits some. The sample has tens of thousands of clones; roughly 87% are singletons. The input for sequencing was CD4+ or CD8+ T cells sorted from blood, taken in a trial of the OX40 agonist ivuxolimab. The origin of the receptors is an adult with an advanced solid tumor such as melanoma, head and neck, liver or kidney cancer.

The V call is TRBV7-2, the J call TRBJ2-1; D assignment may be TRBD1 or TRBD2 (5 bases each). The CDR3 is 15 amino acids. Germline CDR1 reads SGHTA; CDR2 reads FQGNSA. V was shortened by 1 base and J by 1 base, with 8 bases between the two germline ends. The CDR3 loop reads CASSLDEGSYNEQFF. CDR3 in DNA: TGTGCCAGCAGCTTAGATGAGGGGTCCTACAATGAGCAGTTCTTC.

The chain carries TRBV14 and TRBJ1-1; D uncertain. Germline assignment: CDR1 SGHDN and CDR2 FVKESK. Trimming removed 3 bases from V and 4 bases from J, with 12 bases in between. The CDR3 has 14 residues. The CDR3 here is CASSQQRGFTEAFF. The CDR3 region has the DNA TGTGCCAGCAGCCAGCAGCGGGGATTCACTGAAGCTTTCTTT.

The chain joins TRBV7-8 to TRBJ2-1; TRBD1 matches 8 bases. CDR3 length: 15 residues. V gave up 5 bases and J gave up 1 base; unmatched junction bases: 4. Looked up from germline, CDR1 is SGHVS and CDR2 is FQNEAQ. CDR3 amino acids: CASSEDRDSYNEQFF. The CDR3 DNA reads TGTGCCAGCAGCGAGGACAGGGATTCCTACAATGAGCAGTTCTTC.

V and J are TRBV10-3 and TRBJ2-7; 9 bases are shared with TRBD2. The length of the CDR3 is 14 residues. Per the germline V gene, CDR1 is ENHRY and CDR2 is SYGVKD. V shed 8 bases and J 6 bases; nucleotides not matched to a gene: 11. Written as DNA, the CDR3 is TGTGCCATCGGGGCGCGGGAGGGCCAGAGCGAGCAGTACTTC. It specifies CAIGAREGQSEQYF.

This chain uses TRBV19 with TRBJ1-1, with 7 bases that match TRBD1. CDR3 length equals 16 residues. Germline assignment: CDR1 LNHDA and CDR2 SQIVND (reference sequence). V shed 0 bases, J shed 3 bases, and the junction held 7 bases outside the gene matches. The CDR3 reads CASSIEVDREYTEAFF. CDR3 DNA sequence: TGTGCCAGTAGTATAGAAGTCGACAGGGAATACACTGAAGCTTTCTTT.

This clone was detected only once. The chain joins TRBV18 to TRBJ2-2; D is unresolved. Trimming took off 1 base at V and 0 bases at J, with 9 bases between the two ends. CDR1 is KGHSH and CDR2 is LQKENI in the germline V gene. The CDR3 runs to 16 residues. The CDR3 DNA is TGTGCCAGCTCACCACGTGTCGATGCGAACACCGGGGAGCTGTTTTTT. Translating gives CASSPRVDANTGELFF. The entire variable domain, with the rest obtained from reference TRBV18 and TRBJ2-2, is as follows: NAGVMQNPRHLVRRRGQEARLRCSPMKGHSHVYWYRQLPEEGLKFMVYLQKENIIDESGMPKERFSAEFPKEGPSILRIQQVVRGDSAAYFCASSPRVDANTGELFFGEGSRLTVL.

This clone appeared a few times. The chain links TRBV19 to TRBJ2-3; 9 nucleotides agree with TRBD2. V trimming: 3 bases; J trimming: 6 bases; junction bases outside the gene matches: 4. The germline gives CDR1 LNHDA, CDR2 SQIVND (reference sequence). CDR3 length: 14 amino acids. The CDR3 nucleotides read TGTGCCAGTAGTATCGGGACTAGCCCCGATACGCAGTATTTT. Protein: CASSIGTSPDTQYF.